This T cell receptor beta chain was identified during a study of CD8+ T cells in alopecia areata. On the study more broadly: At a dose of 5 to 10 mg twice daily, oral tofacitinib was given to treated patients.

Note on this clone: The antigen is undetermined.

Germline values: CDR1 SGHDT, CDR2 YYEEEE. The CDR3 is made up of 15 amino acids. The V gene lost 4 bases and the J gene lost 4 bases, with 12 bases spanning the gap. Alopecia areata patients provided lesional scalp punch biopsies and peripheral blood. cDNA serving as the sequencing template came from extracted, reverse transcribed RNA. Sequencing was performed with immunoSEQ multiplex PCR; in TCRdb, only in-frame clones are kept and a portion is missing. The sample includes about 150,000 clones, more than 40% of them seen just once. Study-level findings and limits: Especially in alopecia totalis/universalis, lesional scalp showed greater clonality than normal scalp did. Resident alphabeta T-cell populations of normal skin are likewise subject to sequencing in scalp samples.

The V gene is TRBV5-6, the J gene TRBJ2-6; possibly TRBD2 for D (6 bases). The receptor was derived from a human donor with alopecia areata. The specimen sequenced was CD4+ T cells sorted from blood. This chain's CDR3 is CASSPGGYGANVLTF. The CDR3 DNA reads as TGTGCCAGCAGCCCTGGGGGGTACGGGGCCAACGTCCTGACTTTC.